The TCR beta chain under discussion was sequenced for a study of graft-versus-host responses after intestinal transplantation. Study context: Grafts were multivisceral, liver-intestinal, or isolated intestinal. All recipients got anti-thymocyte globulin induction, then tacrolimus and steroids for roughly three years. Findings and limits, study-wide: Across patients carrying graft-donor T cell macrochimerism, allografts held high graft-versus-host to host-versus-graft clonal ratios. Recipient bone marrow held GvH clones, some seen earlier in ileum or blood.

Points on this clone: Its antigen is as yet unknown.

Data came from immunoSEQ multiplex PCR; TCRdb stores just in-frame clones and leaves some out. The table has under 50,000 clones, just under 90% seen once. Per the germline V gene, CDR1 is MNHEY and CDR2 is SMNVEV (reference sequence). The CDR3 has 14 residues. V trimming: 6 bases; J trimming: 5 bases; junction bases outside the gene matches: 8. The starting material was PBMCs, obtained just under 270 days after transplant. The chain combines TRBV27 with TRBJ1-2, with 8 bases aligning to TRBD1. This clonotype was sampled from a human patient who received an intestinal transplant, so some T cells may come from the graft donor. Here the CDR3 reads CASRGQGGPYGYTF. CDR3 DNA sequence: TGTGCCAGCAGAGGACAGGGAGGGCCTTATGGCTACACCTTC.